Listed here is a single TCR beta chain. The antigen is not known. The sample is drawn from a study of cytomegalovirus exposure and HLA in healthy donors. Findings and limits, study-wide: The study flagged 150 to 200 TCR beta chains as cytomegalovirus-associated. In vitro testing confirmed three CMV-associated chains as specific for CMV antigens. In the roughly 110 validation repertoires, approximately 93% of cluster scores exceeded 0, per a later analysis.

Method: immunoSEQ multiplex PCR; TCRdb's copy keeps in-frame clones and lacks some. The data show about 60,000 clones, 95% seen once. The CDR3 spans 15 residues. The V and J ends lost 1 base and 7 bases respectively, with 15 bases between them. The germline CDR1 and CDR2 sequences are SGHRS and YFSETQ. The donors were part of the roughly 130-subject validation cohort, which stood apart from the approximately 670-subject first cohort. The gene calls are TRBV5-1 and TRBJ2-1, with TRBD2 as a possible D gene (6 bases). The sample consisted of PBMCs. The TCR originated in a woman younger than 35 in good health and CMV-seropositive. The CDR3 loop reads CASSLITGVLNEQFF. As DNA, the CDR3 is TGCGCCAGCAGCTTGATAACGGGAGTACTTAATGAGCAGTTCTTC.